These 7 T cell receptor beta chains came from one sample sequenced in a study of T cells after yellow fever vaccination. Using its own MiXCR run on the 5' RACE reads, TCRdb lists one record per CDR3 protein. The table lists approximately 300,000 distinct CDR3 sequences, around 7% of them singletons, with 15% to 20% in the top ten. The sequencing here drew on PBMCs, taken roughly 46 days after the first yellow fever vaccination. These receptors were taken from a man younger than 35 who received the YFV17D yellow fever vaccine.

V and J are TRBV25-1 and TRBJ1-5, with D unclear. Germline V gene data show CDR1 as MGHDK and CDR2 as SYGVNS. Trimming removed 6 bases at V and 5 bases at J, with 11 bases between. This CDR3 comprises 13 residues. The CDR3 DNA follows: TGTGCCAGCAGCAAGAGCGTCGATCAGCCCCAGCATTTT. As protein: CASSKSVDQPQHF. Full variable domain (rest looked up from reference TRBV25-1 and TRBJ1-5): EADIYQTPRYLVIGTGKKITLECSQTMGHDKMYWYQQDPGMELHLIHYSYGVNSTEKGDLSSESTVSRIRTEHFPLTLESARPSHTSQYLCASSKSVDQPQHFGDGTRLSIL.

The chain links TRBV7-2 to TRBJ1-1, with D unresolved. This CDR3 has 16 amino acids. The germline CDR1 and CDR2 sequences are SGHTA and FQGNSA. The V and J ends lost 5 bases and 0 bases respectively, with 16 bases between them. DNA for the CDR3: TGTGCCAGCAGCCGCACCCTTCGGACGGTGAACACTGAAGCTTTCTTT. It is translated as CASSRTLRTVNTEAFF.

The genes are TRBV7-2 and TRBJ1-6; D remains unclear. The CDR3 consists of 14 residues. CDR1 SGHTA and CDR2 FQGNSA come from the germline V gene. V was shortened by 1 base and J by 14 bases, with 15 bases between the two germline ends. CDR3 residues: CASSLVAGGLALHF. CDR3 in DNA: TGTGCCAGCAGCTTAGTCGCAGGAGGGCTCGCCCTCCACTTT.

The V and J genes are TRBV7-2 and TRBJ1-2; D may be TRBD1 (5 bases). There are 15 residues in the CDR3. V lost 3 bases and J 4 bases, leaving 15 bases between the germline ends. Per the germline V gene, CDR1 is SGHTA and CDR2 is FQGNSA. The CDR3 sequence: CASSLPPGLSYGYTF. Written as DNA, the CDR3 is TGTGCCAGCAGCTTGCCCCCGGGACTAAGCTATGGCTACACCTTC.

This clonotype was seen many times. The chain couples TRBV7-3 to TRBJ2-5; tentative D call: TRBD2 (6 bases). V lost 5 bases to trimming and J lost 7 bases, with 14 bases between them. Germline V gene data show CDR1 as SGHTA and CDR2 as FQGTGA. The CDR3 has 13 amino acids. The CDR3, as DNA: TGTGCCAGCAGCGCGGGGACCCAGGGGACCCAGTACTTC. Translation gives CASSAGTQGTQYF.

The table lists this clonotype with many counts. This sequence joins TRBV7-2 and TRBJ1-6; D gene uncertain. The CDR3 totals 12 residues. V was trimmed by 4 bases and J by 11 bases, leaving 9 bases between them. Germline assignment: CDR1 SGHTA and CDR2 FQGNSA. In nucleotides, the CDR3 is TGTGCCAGCAGCTGGAAGGAGGCACCCCTCCACTTT. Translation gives CASSWKEAPLHF.

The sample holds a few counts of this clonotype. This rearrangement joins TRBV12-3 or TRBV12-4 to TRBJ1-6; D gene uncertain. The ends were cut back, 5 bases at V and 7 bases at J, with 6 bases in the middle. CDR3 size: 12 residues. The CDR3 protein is CASSPRNSPLHF. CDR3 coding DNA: TGTGCCAGCAGTCCCCGGAATTCACCCCTCCACTTT.